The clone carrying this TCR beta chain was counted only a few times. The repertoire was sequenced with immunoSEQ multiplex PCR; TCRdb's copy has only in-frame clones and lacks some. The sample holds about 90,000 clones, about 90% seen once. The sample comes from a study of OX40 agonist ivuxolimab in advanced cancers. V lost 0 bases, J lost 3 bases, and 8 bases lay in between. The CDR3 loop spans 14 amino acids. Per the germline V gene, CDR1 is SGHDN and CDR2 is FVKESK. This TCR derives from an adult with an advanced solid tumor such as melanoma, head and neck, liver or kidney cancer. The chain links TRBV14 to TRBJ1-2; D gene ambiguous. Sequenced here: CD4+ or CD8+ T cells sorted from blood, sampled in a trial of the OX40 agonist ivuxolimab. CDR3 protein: CASSQDYGYYGYTF. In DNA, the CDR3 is TGTGCCAGCAGCCAAGATTACGGGTACTATGGCTACACCTTC.